This TCR beta chain was profiled in a study of Ad26.COV2.S vaccination and SARS-CoV-2 variants. Overall study context: Participant was drawn from the COV1001 Ad26.COV2.S trial arm. Ad26.COV2.S was injected intramuscularly once or twice, 56 days apart.

Some clones are missing from TCRdb's copy, which holds only in-frame ones; the method was immunoSEQ multiplex PCR. Altogether approximately 480,000 clones are present, roughly 87% being singletons, with the ten largest covering around 13%. Treatment: around 19 received Ad26.COV2.S at low or high dose, single or two shots; about 5 received placebo; per-sample allocation not given. Day 63 after the first vaccine or placebo injection was the time point for sampling. CDR3 size: 17 residues. The germline gives CDR1 MGHDK, CDR2 SYGVNS. V dropped 4 bases and J dropped 3 bases, with 19 bases sitting between them.

The specimen comprised peripheral blood, sampled in a trial of Ad26.COV2.S vaccine versus placebo. The rearrangement joins TRBV25-1 to TRBJ2-1; unclear D gene. The sequence was obtained from a person between 18 and 60 years old who received the Ad26.COV2.S COVID-19 vaccine or a placebo. CDR3 nucleotides: TGTGCCAGCAGTGCCCGAGGACGAGCGTTTAACTACAATGAGCAGTTCTTC. Protein: CASSARGRAFNYNEQFF.